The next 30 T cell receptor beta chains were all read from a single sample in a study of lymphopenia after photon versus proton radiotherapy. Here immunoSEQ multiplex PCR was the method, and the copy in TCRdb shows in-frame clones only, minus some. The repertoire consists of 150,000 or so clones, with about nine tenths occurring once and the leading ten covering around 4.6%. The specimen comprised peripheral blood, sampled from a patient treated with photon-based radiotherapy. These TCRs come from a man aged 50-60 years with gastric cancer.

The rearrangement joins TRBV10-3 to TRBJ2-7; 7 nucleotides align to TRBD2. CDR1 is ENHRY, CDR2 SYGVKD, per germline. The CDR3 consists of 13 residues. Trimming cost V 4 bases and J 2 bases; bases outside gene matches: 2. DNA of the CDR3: TGTGCCATCAGTGTGGGAGGGGCCTACGAGCAGTACTTC. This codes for CAISVGGAYEQYF.

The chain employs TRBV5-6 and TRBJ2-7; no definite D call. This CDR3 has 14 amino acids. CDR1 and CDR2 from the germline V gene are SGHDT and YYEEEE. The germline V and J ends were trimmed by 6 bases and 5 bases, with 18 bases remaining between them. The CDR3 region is CASTGERYLHEQYF. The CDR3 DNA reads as TGTGCCAGCACTGGGGAAAGATACCTACACGAGCAGTACTTC.

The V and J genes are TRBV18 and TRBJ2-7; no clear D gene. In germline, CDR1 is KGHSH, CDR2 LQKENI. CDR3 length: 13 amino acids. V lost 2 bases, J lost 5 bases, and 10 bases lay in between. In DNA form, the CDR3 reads TGTGCCAGCTCACCAGGCCTTTCTGACGAGCAGTACTTC. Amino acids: CASSPGLSDEQYF.

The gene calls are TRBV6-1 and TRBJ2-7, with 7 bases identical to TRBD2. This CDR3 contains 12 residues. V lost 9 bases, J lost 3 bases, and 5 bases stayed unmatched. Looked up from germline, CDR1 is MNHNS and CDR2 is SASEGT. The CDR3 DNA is TGTGCCAGTTGGGGGGAGGGCTACGAGCAGTACTTC. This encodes CASWGEGYEQYF.

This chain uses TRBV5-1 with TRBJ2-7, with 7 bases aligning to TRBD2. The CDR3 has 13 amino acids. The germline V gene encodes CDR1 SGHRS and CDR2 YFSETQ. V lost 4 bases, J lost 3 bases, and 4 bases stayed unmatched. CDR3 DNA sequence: TGCGCCAGCAGCCCCGGCGGGGGCTACGAGCAGTACTTC. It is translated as CASSPGGGYEQYF.

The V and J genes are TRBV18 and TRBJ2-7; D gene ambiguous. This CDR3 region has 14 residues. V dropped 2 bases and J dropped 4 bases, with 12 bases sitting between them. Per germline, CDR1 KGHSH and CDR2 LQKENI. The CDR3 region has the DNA TGTGCCAGCTCACCAAACAGCCTCGAATACGAGCAGTACTTC. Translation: CASSPNSLEYEQYF. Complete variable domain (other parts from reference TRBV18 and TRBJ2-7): NAGVMQNPRHLVRRRGQEARLRCSPMKGHSHVYWYRQLPEEGLKFMVYLQKENIIDESGMPKERFSAEFPKEGPSILRIQQVVRGDSAAYFCASSPNSLEYEQYFGPGTRLTVT.

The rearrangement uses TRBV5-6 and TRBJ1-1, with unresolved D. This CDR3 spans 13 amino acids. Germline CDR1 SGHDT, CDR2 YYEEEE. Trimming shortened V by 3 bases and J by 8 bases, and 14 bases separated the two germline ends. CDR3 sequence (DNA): TGTGCCAGCAGCTCCCAAATCTCCCGGGAAGCTTTCTTT. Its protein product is CASSSQISREAFF.

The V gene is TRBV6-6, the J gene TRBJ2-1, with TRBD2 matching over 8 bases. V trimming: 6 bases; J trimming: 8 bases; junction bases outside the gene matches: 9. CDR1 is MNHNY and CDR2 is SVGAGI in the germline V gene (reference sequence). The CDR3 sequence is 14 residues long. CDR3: CASSRLAGFDEQFF. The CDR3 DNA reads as TGTGCCAGCAGCCGGCTAGCGGGCTTCGATGAGCAGTTCTTC.

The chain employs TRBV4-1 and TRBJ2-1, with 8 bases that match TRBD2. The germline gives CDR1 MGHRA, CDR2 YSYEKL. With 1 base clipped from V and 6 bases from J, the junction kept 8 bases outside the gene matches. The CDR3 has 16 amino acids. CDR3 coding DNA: TGCGCCAGCAGCCAAGGAAGCGGGAGATTCCTCAATGAGCAGTTCTTC. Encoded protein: CASSQGSGRFLNEQFF.

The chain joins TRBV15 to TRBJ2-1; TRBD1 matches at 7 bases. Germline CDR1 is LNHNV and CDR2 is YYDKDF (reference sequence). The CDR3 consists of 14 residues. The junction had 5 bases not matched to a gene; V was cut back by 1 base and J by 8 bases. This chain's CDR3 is CATSRGRGSHEQFF. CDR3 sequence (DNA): TGTGCCACCAGCAGAGGCAGGGGGTCCCATGAGCAGTTCTTC.

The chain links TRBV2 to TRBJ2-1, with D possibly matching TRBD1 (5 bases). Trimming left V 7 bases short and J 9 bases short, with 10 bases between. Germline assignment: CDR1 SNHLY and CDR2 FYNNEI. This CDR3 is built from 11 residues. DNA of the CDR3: TGTGCCAGCAACGGACACGGTGAGCAGTTCTTC. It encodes CASNGHGEQFF.

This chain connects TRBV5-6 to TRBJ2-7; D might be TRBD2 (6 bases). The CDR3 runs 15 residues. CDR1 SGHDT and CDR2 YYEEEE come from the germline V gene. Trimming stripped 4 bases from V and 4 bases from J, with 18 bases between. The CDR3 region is CASSRWGSGQYEQYF. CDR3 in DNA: TGTGCCAGCAGCCGGTGGGGTAGCGGACAATACGAGCAGTACTTC. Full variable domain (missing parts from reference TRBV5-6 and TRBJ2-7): DAGVTQSPTHLIKTRGQQVTLRCSPKSGHDTVSWYQQALGQGPQFIFQYYEEEERQRGNFPDRFSGHQFPNYSSELNVNALLLGDSALYLCASSRWGSGQYEQYFGPGTRLTVT.

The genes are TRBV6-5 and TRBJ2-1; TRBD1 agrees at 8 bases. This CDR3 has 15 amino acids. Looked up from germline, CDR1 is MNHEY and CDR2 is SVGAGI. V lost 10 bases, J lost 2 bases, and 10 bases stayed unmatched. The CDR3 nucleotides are TGTGCCACCCTACCGACAGGGGTAGCCTACAATGAGCAGTTCTTC. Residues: CATLPTGVAYNEQFF.

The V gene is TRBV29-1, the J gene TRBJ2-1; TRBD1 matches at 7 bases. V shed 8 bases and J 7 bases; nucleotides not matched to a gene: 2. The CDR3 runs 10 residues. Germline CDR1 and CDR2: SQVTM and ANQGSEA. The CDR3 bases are TGCAGCACAGGGGCGAATGAGCAGTTCTTC. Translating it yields CSTGANEQFF.

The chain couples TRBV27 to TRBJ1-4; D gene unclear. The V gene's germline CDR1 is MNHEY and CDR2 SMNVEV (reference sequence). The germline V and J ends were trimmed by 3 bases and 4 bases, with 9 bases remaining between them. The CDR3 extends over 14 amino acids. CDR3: CASSLGRNNEKLFF. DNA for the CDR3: TGTGCCAGCAGTTTGGGCAGAAATAATGAAAAACTGTTTTTT.

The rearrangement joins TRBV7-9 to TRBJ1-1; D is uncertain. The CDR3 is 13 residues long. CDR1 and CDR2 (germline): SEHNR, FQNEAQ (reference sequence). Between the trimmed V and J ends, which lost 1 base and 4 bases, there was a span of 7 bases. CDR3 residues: CASSLEGSTEAFF. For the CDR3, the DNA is TGTGCCAGCAGCTTAGAAGGGTCCACTGAAGCTTTCTTT.

As DNA, the CDR3 is TGTGCCAGCAGCTTAGCCGGTTTGCGGGAGGGCCAGGGCGAGCAGTACTTC. Translation gives CASSLAGLREGQGEQYF. V gene TRBV7-9 combines with J gene TRBJ2-7; 9 nucleotides match TRBD2. The V segment lost 0 bases and the J segment 6 bases; nucleotides outside the gene matches: 12. This CDR3 region has 17 residues. Germline V gene sequence: CDR1 SEHNR, CDR2 FQNEAQ (reference sequence). Supplemented by reference TRBV7-9 and TRBJ2-7, the full variable domain reads DTGVSQNPRHKITKRGQNVTFRCDPISEHNRLYWYRQTLGQGPEFLTYFQNEAQLEKSRLLSDRFSAERPKGSFSTLEIQRTEQGDSAMYLCASSLAGLREGQGEQYFGPGTRLTVT.

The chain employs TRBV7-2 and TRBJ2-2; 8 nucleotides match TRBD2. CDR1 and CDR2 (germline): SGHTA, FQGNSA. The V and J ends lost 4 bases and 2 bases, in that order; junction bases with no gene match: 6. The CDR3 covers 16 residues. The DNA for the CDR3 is TGTGCCAGCAGCTACCAAGGACTAGCCAACACCGGGGAGCTGTTTTTT. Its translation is CASSYQGLANTGELFF.

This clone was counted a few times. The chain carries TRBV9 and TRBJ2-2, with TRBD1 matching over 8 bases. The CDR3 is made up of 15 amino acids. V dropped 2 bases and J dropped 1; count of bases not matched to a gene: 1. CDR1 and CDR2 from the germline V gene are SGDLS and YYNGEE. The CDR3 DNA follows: TGTGCCAGCAGCGTGGGGACAGGGAACACCGGGGAGCTGTTTTTT. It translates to CASSVGTGNTGELFF.

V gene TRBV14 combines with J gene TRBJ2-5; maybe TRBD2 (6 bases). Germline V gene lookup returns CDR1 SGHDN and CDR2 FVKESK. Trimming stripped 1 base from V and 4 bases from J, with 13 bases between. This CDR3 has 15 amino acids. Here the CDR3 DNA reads TGTGCCAGCAGCCAAGTTCGTCTCGGGAGAGAGACCCAGTACTTC. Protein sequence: CASSQVRLGRETQYF.

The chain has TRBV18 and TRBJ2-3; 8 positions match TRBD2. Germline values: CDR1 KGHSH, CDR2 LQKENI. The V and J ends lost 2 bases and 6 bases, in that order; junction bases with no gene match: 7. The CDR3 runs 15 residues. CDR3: CASSPTISGTDTQYF. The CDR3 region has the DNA TGTGCCAGCTCACCAACCATTAGCGGGACCGATACGCAGTATTTT.

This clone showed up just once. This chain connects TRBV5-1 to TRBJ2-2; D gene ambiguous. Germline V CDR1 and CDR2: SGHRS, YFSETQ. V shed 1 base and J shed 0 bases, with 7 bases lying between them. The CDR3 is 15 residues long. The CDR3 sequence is CASSLLRSNTGELFF. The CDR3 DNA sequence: TGCGCCAGCAGCTTGTTGAGATCGAACACCGGGGAGCTGTTTTTT.

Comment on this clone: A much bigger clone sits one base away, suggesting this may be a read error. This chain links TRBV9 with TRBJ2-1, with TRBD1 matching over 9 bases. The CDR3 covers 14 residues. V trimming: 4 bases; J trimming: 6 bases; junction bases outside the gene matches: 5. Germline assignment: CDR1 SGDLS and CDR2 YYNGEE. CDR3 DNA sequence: TGTGCCAGCAGCTTCGGACAGGGGTTCAATGAGCAGTTCTTC. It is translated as CASSFGQGFNEQFF.

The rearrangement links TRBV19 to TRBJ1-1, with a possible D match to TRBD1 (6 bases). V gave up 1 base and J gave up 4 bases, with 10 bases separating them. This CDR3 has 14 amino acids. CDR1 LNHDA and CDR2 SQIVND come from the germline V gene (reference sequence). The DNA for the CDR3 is TGTGCCAGTAGTATAGGATCAGGGGCCACTGAAGCTTTCTTT. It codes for CASSIGSGATEAFF.

CDR3 amino acids: CASSLVGISNQPQHF. DNA for the CDR3: TGTGCCAGCAGTTTGGTGGGTATTAGCAATCAGCCCCAGCATTTT. The chain uses TRBV28 and TRBJ1-5; no clear D. V lost 3 bases and J 0 bases, leaving 9 bases between the germline ends. The CDR3 loop spans 15 amino acids. CDR1 is MDHEN and CDR2 is SYDVKM in the germline V gene.

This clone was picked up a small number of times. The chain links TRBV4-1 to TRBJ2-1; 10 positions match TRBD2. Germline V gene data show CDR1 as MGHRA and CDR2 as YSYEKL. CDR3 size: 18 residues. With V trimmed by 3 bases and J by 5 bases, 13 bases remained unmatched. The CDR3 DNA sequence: TGCGCCAGCAGCCAGGGGGGCCTAGCGGGAGCGAGGGACAATGAGCAGTTCTTC. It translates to CASSQGGLAGARDNEQFF.

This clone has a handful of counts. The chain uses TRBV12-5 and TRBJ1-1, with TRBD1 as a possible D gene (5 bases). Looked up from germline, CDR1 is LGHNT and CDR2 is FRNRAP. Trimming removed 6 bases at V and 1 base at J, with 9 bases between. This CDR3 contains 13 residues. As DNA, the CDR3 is TGTGCTAGTGGGGGGACTGAGAACACTGAAGCTTTCTTT. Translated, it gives CASGGTENTEAFF.

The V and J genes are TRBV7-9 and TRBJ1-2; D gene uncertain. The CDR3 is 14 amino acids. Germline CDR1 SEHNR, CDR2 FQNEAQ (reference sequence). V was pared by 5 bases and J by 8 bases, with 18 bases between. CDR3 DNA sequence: TGTGCCAGCAGCCCCGGCGGGGATCTAGAAGGCTACACCTTC. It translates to CASSPGGDLEGYTF. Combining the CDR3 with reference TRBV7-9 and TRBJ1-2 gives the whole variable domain DTGVSQNPRHKITKRGQNVTFRCDPISEHNRLYWYRQTLGQGPEFLTYFQNEAQLEKSRLLSDRFSAERPKGSFSTLEIQRTEQGDSAMYLCASSPGGDLEGYTFGSGTRLTVV.

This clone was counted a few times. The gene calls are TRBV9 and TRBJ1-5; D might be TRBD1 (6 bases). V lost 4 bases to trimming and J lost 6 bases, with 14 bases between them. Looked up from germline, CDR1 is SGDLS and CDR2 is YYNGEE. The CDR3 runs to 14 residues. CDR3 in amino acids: CASSRRDTGQPQHF. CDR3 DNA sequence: TGTGCCAGCAGCCGACGGGACACAGGTCAGCCCCAGCATTTT. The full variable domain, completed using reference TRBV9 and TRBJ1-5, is DSGVTQTPKHLITATGQRVTLRCSPRSGDLSVYWYQQSLDQGLQFLIQYYNGEERAKGNILERFSAQQFPDLHSELNLSSLELGDSALYFCASSRRDTGQPQHFGDGTRLSIL.

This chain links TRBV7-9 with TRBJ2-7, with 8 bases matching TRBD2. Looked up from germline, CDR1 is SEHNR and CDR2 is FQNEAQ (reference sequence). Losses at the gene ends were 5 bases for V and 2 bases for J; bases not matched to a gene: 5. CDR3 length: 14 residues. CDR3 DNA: TGTGCCAGCAGCGCGACTAGCGCCGCCTACGAGCAGTACTTC. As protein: CASSATSAAYEQYF.